These 19 T cell receptor beta chains were all obtained from the same sample, sequenced in a study of tumor-infiltrating lymphocytes in localized non-small cell lung cancer. Profiled with immunoSEQ multiplex PCR; TCRdb holds only in-frame clones, not every one. The sample has 10,000 to 12,000 clones; about 86% are singletons. Sample: uninvolved lung tissue not adjacent to the tumor. The receptors shown here come from a human donor with non-small cell lung cancer.

The rearrangement joins TRBV5-1 to TRBJ2-3; D is uncertain. The V and J ends lost 0 bases and 4 bases respectively, with 3 bases between them. Germline values: CDR1 SGHRS, CDR2 YFSETQ. The CDR3 contains 12 residues. The CDR3 sequence is CASSLVPDTQYF. CDR3 nucleotides: TGCGCCAGCAGCTTGGTCCCAGATACGCAGTATTTT.

The CDR3: CAWSGTPNQPQHF. CDR3 coding DNA: TGTGCCTGGAGTGGGACACCCAATCAGCCCCAGCATTTT. V gene TRBV30 combines with J gene TRBJ1-5; tentative D call: TRBD1 (5 bases). The CDR3 totals 13 residues. V shed 1 base and J shed 3 bases, with 7 bases lying between them. Germline assignment: CDR1 GTSNPN and CDR2 SVGIG (reference sequence).

The gene calls are TRBV5-1 and TRBJ1-2; TRBD1 might be the D (5 bases). From germline, CDR1 is SGHRS and CDR2 YFSETQ. V lost 4 bases to trimming and J lost 0 bases, with 10 bases between them. The CDR3 is made up of 14 amino acids. CDR3 nucleotide sequence: TGCGCCAGCAGCCCAGAGACAGCTAACTATGGCTACACCTTC. Protein: CASSPETANYGYTF.

By share of the sample, this clone is medium-sized. The chain joins TRBV27 to TRBJ1-2, with D possibly matching TRBD1 (6 bases). This CDR3 spans 15 amino acids. V lost 7 bases to trimming and J lost 7 bases, with 22 bases between them. Germline CDR1 reads MNHEY; CDR2 reads SMNVEV (reference sequence). CDR3 coding DNA: TGTGCCAGCACCTCCCGCGGGACACCGGAGGGTGGCTACACCTTC. This translates into CASTSRGTPEGGYTF.

The rearrangement links TRBV9 to TRBJ2-1; TRBD2 matches 7 bases. J gave up 4 bases and V 4 bases, and 8 bases lay outside the gene matches. CDR1 SGDLS and CDR2 YYNGEE come from the germline V gene. The CDR3 length is 15 residues. The CDR3 DNA sequence: TGTGCCAGCAGCCCTTTTGGGGGGGGTTACAATGAGCAGTTCTTC. This sequence encodes CASSPFGGGYNEQFF.

This CDR3 reads CASSTNIAGSQFF. The DNA for the CDR3 is TGTGCCAGCAGCACAAATATAGCAGGTTCTCAGTTCTTC. J is TRBJ2-1 and V is TRBV7-2, with D unclear. Germline lookup yields CDR1 SGHTA and CDR2 FQGNSA. This CDR3 spans 13 amino acids. V was clipped by 5 bases and J by 13 bases, with 18 bases between them.

The CDR3 protein is CASSDGGQRKLFF. In DNA, the CDR3 is TGTGCCAGCAGTGATGGGGGGCAGAGGAAACTGTTTTTT. V is TRBV2 and J is TRBJ1-4, with D possibly TRBD1 on 6 matching bases. Trimming stripped 3 bases from V and 11 bases from J, with 13 bases between. Looked up from germline, CDR1 is SNHLY and CDR2 is FYNNEI. CDR3 length equals 13 residues.

The chain employs TRBV15 and TRBJ1-2; no definite D call. The CDR3 is made up of 16 amino acids. The germline V gene encodes CDR1 LNHNV and CDR2 YYDKDF (reference sequence). With 5 bases removed from V and 4 bases from J, the gap between germline ends came to 20 bases. CDR3 DNA: TGTGCCACCAGCGAGGCCCCTCAATGGAGCGGCTATGGCTACACCTTC. Encoded protein: CATSEAPQWSGYGYTF.

This rearrangement joins TRBV6-5 to TRBJ2-1, with unresolved D. The V gene's germline CDR1 is MNHEY and CDR2 SVGAGI. Trimming removed 4 bases from V and 9 bases from J, with 10 bases in between. This CDR3 has 12 amino acids. Here the CDR3 reads CASSSGRFEQFF. The CDR3 nucleotides are TGTGCCAGCAGTTCTGGACGGTTTGAGCAGTTCTTC.

This clone was observed once. V and J are TRBV6-6 and TRBJ2-7, with 8 bases lining up with TRBD2. There are 15 residues in the CDR3. V lost 6 bases to trimming and J lost 7 bases; unmatched junction nucleotides: 14. Germline assignment: CDR1 MNHNY and CDR2 SVGAGI (reference sequence). The CDR3 here is CASRALGGGPGEQYF. Here the CDR3 DNA reads TGTGCCAGCAGAGCGCTGGGCGGGGGGCCGGGAGAGCAGTACTTC.

The chain recombines TRBV5-6 with TRBJ1-2, with D uncertain. This CDR3 has 11 residues. Germline CDR1 SGHDT, CDR2 YYEEEE. Deletions cut 3 bases from V and 5 bases from J, with 5 bases between. The CDR3: CASSSSYGYTF. The CDR3 bases are TGTGCCAGCAGCTCCTCGTATGGCTACACCTTC.

The rearrangement links TRBV25-1 to TRBJ2-5, with D unresolved. Trimming pared 1 base from V and 5 bases from J, leaving 8 bases between. Germline CDR1 MGHDK, CDR2 SYGVNS. There are 13 residues in the CDR3. CDR3 sequence (DNA): TGTGCCAGCAGTGAATCCCATGGGGAGACCCAGTACTTC. This encodes CASSESHGETQYF.

The genes are TRBV4-2 and TRBJ2-2, with unresolved D. Trimming pared 4 bases from V and 0 bases from J, leaving 15 bases between. This CDR3 comprises 17 residues. Germline V CDR1 and CDR2: LGHNA, YNFKEQ. The CDR3: CASSPRAFGANTGELFF. The CDR3 DNA reads as TGTGCCAGCAGCCCAAGGGCATTTGGGGCGAACACCGGGGAGCTGTTTTTT.

In DNA, the CDR3 is TGTGCCAGCAGTTTAGAAACAGGGTATCGCACCTTC. Its translation is CASSLETGYRTF. The chain carries TRBV28 and TRBJ1-2, with D possibly being TRBD1 (6 bases). Trimming took 2 bases from V and 13 from J, leaving 14 bases between them. The length of the CDR3 is 12 residues. CDR1 MDHEN and CDR2 SYDVKM come from the germline V gene.

The chain couples TRBV30 to TRBJ2-5, with a tentative D call TRBD2 (5 bases). The germline V gene encodes CDR1 GTSNPN and CDR2 SVGIG (reference sequence). V was trimmed by 2 bases and J by 3 bases, leaving 7 bases between them. The length of the CDR3 is 12 residues. CDR3 amino acids: CAWSKREETQYF. The CDR3 DNA reads as TGTGCCTGGAGTAAGAGGGAAGAGACCCAGTACTTC.

The chain combines TRBV18 with TRBJ2-2; D unresolved. Germline V gene lookup returns CDR1 KGHSH and CDR2 LQKENI. The CDR3 covers 15 residues. V lost 2 bases to trimming and J lost 2 bases, with 9 bases between them. The CDR3 nucleotides read TGTGCCAGCTCACCAATCGTCCGTAACACCGGGGAGCTGTTTTTT. It encodes CASSPIVRNTGELFF.

In this sample, this clone is large. The chain has TRBV30 and TRBJ2-7; D not certain. CDR3 length: 15 amino acids. Germline CDR1 GTSNPN, CDR2 SVGIG (reference sequence). V was clipped by 2 bases and J by 2 bases, with 16 bases between them. For the CDR3, the DNA is TGTGCCTGGAGTCTGGGCGGTCCGAGCACCTACGAGCAGTACTTC. As protein: CAWSLGGPSTYEQYF. Drawing the rest from reference TRBV30 and TRBJ2-7, the complete variable domain is SQTIHQWPATLVQPVGSPLSLECTVEGTSNPNLYWYRQAAGRGLQLLFYSVGIGQISSEVPQNLSASRPQDRQFILSSKKLLLSDSGFYLCAWSLGGPSTYEQYFGPGTRLTVT.

The rearrangement joins TRBV4-1 to TRBJ2-1, with TRBD2 matching over 7 bases. Trimming removed 1 base from V and 6 bases from J; junction bases left unmatched: 12. CDR3 length equals 17 residues. Germline V gives CDR1 MGHRA, CDR2 YSYEKL. The CDR3 DNA follows: TGCGCCAGCAGCCAAGTCCGTGCGGGGGTAGCTCTCAATGAGCAGTTCTTC. As protein: CASSQVRAGVALNEQFF.

This rearrangement joins TRBV5-1 to TRBJ1-1; 10 positions match TRBD1. The CDR3 loop spans 16 amino acids. With V trimmed by 0 bases and J by 5 bases, 7 bases remained unmatched. In germline, CDR1 is SGHRS, CDR2 YFSETQ. CDR3 nucleotide sequence: TGCGCCAGCAGCTTGGAGACAGGGGGCTTGGGGACTGAAGCTTTCTTT. The encoded protein is CASSLETGGLGTEAFF.